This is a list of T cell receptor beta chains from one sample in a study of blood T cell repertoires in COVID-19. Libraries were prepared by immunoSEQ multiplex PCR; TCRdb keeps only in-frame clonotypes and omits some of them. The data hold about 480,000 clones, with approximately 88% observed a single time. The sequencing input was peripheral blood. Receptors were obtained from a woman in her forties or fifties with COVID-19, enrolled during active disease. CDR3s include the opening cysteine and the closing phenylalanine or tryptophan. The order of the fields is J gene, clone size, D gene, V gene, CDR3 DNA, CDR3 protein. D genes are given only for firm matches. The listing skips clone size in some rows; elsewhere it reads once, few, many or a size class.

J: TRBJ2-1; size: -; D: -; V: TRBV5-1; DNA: TGCGCCAGCAGTAACCAGGGCTCCTACAATGAGCAGTTCTTC; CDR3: CASSNQGSYNEQFF
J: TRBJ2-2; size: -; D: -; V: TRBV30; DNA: TGTGCCTGGAGTCGGGGTCGGTCCGAACCCGGGGAGCTGTTTTTT; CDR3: CAWSRGRSEPGELFF
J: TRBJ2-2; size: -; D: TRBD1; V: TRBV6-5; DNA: TGTGCCAGCAGGCAAGGGACAGGGGTCGGGGAGCTGTTTTTT; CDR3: CASRQGTGVGELFF
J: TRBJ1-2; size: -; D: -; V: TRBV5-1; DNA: TGCGCCAGCAGCGGGGAGAACTATGGCTACACCTTC; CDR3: CASSGENYGYTF
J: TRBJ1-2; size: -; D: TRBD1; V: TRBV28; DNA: TGTGCCAGCAGCCCCGGGACAGGGGACACTTATGGCTACACCTTC; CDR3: CASSPGTGDTYGYTF
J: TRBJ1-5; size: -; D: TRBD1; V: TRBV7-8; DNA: TGTGCCAGCACCACCTCCACCGCCGGGACAGGGGCTCTGTCGGGCAATCAGCCCCAGCATTTT; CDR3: CASTTSTAGTGALSGNQPQHF
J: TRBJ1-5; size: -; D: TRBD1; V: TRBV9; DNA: TGTGCCAGCAGCGTAGATGGACAGGGGAATCAGCCCCAGCATTTT; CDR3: CASSVDGQGNQPQHF
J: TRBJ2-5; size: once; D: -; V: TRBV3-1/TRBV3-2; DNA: TGTGCCAGCAGCCATGACAGCGTTCAAGAGACCCAGTACTTC; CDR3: CASSHDSVQETQYF
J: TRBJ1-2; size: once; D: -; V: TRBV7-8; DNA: TGTGCCAGCAGCTCCATAGAGACAGAAGGCTACACCTTC; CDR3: CASSSIETEGYTF
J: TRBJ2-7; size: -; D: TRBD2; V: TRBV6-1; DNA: TGTGCCAGCAGTGAACGGGCTAGCGGATACGAGCAGTACTTC; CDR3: CASSERASGYEQYF
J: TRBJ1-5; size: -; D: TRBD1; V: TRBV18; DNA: TGTGCCAGCTCACCGACAGGGCAGGGACAGCCCCAGCATTTT; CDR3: CASSPTGQGQPQHF
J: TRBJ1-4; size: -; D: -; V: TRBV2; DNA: TGTGCCAGCAGTGATGTTCGGGGGTTGGGTGAAAAACTGTTTTTT; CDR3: CASSDVRGLGEKLFF
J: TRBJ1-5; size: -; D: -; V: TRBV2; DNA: TGTGCCAGCAGTGGGGCGCAGGGGTTATCCTTTAGCAATCAGCCCCAGCATTTT; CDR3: CASSGAQGLSFSNQPQHF
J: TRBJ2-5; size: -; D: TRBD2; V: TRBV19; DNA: TGTGCCAGTAGTCGCGACTTAGCGGGGAAAGAGACCCAGTACTTC; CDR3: CASSRDLAGKETQYF
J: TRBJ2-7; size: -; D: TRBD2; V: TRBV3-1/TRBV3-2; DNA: TGTGCCAGCAGCCCCTTGTCTAGCGGGGGTTCCTACGAGCAGTACTTC; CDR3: CASSPLSSGGSYEQYF
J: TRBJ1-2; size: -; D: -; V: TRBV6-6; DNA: TGTGCCAGCAGTTACTTAGGGGTACGGAATGGCTACACCTTC; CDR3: CASSYLGVRNGYTF
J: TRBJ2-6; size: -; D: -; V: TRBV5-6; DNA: TGTGCCAGCAGCTCGACTATGGCAGGGGCCAACGTCCTGACTTTC; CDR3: CASSSTMAGANVLTF
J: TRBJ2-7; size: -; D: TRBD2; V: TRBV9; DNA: TGTGCCAGCAGCGCCCAGGAGCGGGGGTACTACGAGCAGTACTTC; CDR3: CASSAQERGYYEQYF
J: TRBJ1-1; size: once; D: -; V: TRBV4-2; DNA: TGTGCCAGCAGCCAACCGGGACAACTCACTGAAGCTTTCTTT; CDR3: CASSQPGQLTEAFF
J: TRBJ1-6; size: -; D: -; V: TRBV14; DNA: TGTGCCAGCAGCCAAGATTTCAGGGATCCCCTCCACTTT; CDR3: CASSQDFRDPLHF
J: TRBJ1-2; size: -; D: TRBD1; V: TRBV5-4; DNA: TGTGCCAGCAGCGGACAGGGGGTTGGTTATGGCTACACCTTC; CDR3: CASSGQGVGYGYTF